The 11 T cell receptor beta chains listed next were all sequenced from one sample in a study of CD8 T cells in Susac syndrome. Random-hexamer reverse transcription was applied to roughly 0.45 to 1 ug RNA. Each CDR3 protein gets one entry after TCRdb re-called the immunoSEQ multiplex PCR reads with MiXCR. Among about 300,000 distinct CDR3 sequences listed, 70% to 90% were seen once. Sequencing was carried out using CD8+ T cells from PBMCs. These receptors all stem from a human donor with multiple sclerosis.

In nucleotides, the CDR3 is TGTGCCAGTAGTGCCCCCCCGGGGCCAGCTTACGAGCAGTACTTC. This translates into CASSAPPGPAYEQYF. The V call is TRBV19, the J call TRBJ2-7; the D call may be TRBD1 or TRBD2 (5 bases each). V was cut by 5 bases and J by 4 bases, with 18 bases left in between. Looked up from germline, CDR1 is LNHDA and CDR2 is SQIVND (reference sequence). This CDR3 is 15 amino acids long.

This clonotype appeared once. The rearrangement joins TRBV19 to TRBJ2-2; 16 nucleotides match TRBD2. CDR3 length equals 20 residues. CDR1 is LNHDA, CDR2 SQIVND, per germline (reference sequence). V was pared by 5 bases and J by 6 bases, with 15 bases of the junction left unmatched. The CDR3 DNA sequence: TGTGCCAGTAGTCCCTCCCCCGGGACTAGCGGGAGGGCCCATCCCGGGGAGCTGTTTTTT. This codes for CASSPSPGTSGRAHPGELFF.

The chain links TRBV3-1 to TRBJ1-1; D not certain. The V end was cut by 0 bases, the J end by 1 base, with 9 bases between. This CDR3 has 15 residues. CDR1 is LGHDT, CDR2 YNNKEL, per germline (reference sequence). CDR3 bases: TGTGCCAGCAGCCAAGACGGTTGGGGGAACACTGAAGCTTTCTTT. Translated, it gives CASSQDGWGNTEAFF.

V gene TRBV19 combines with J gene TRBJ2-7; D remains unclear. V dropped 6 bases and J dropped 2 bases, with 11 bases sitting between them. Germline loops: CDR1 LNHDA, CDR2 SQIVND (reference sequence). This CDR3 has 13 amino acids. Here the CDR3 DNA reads TGTGCCAGTAGCCTGACGGTTACCTACGAGCAGTACTTC. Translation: CASSLTVTYEQYF.

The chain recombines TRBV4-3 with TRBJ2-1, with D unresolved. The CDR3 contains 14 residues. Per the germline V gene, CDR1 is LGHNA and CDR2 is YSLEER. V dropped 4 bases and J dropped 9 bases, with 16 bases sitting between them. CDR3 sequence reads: CASSLSSKGFEQFF. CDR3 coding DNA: TGCGCCAGCAGCCTCTCGAGCAAGGGCTTTGAGCAGTTCTTC.

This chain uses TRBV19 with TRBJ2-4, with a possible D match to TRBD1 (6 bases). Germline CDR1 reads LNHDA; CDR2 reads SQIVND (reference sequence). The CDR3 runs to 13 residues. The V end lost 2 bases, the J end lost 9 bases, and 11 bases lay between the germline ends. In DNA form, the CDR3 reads TGTGCCAGTAGTATAAACAGGGCCGCCATTCAGTACTTC. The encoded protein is CASSINRAAIQYF.

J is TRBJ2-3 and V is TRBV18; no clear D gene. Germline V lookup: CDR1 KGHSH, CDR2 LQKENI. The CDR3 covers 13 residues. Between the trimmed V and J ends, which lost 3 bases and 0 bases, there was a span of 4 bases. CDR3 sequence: CASSPESTDTQYF. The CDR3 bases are TGTGCCAGCTCACCCGAGAGCACAGATACGCAGTATTTT.

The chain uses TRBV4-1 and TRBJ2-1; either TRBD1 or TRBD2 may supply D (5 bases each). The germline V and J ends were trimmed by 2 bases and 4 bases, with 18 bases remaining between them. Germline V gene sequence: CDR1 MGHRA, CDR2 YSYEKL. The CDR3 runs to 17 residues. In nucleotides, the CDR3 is TGCGCCAGCAGCCAATGGGGGACGACGGAGGAATACAATGAGCAGTTCTTC. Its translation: CASSQWGTTEEYNEQFF.

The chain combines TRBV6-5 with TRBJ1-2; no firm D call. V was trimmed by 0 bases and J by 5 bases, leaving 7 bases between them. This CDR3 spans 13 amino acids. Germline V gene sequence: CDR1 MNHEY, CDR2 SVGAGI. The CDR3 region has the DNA TGTGCCAGCAGTTACTCGCCCGGGTATGGCTACACCTTC. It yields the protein CASSYSPGYGYTF.

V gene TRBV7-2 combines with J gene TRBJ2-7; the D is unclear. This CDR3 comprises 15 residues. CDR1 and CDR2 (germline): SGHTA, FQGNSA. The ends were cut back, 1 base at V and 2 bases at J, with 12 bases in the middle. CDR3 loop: CASSLGGDITYEQYF. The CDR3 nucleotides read TGTGCCAGCAGCTTAGGGGGTGACATCACCTACGAGCAGTACTTC.

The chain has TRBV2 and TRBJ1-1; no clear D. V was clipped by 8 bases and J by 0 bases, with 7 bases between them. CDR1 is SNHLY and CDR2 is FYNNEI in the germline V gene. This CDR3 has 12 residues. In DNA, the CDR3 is TGTGCCAGCCAGATCATGAACACTGAAGCTTTCTTT. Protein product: CASQIMNTEAFF.